Presented here are 29 T cell receptor beta chains from one specimen sequenced in a study of OX40 agonist ivuxolimab in advanced cancers. Measured with immunoSEQ multiplex PCR; TCRdb has only the in-frame clones, and not every one. Here the sample spans some 97,000 clones, about nine tenths being singletons. The starting material was CD4+ or CD8+ T cells sorted from blood, obtained in a trial of the OX40 agonist ivuxolimab. These receptors were collected from an adult with an advanced solid tumor such as melanoma, head and neck, liver or kidney cancer.

The chain employs TRBV6-5 and TRBJ2-2, with 9 bases that match TRBD1. The ends lost 4 bases at V and 5 bases at J; junction bases unmatched: 5. CDR3 size: 15 residues. Per germline, CDR1 MNHEY and CDR2 SVGAGI. In nucleotides, the CDR3 is TGTGCCAGCAGTTTTCCGGGACAGGGAACCGGGGAGCTGTTTTTT. It yields the protein CASSFPGQGTGELFF.

The chain combines TRBV30 with TRBJ2-5; possibly TRBD2 for D (6 bases). V lost 5 bases and J 5 bases, leaving 12 bases between the germline ends. This CDR3 is 12 amino acids long. CDR1 GTSNPN and CDR2 SVGIG come from the germline V gene (reference sequence). In nucleotides, the CDR3 is TGTGCCTGGTCTCGGGGGAGGGAGACCCAGTACTTC. Residues: CAWSRGRETQYF.

The chain employs TRBV18 and TRBJ1-1, with TRBD1 matching over 8 bases. J gave up 2 bases and V 3 bases, and 8 bases lay outside the gene matches. The germline V gene has CDR1 KGHSH and CDR2 LQKENI. CDR3 length: 16 residues. The CDR3 DNA sequence: TGTGCCAGCTCACCTACGAGGACAGGGCCAAACACTGAAGCTTTCTTT. It codes for CASSPTRTGPNTEAFF.

J is TRBJ2-5 and V is TRBV2, with D tentatively TRBD2 (5 bases). The ends were cut back, 7 bases at V and 5 bases at J, with 11 bases in the middle. The CDR3 runs 12 residues. CDR1 SNHLY and CDR2 FYNNEI come from the germline V gene. The CDR3 reads CASKSGMETQYF. CDR3 bases: TGTGCCAGCAAGTCCGGGATGGAGACCCAGTACTTC.

The genes are TRBV5-1 and TRBJ2-2, with 9 nucleotides matching TRBD2. The CDR3 covers 16 residues. Trimming took 4 bases from V and 4 from J; bases not matched to a gene: 8. Germline CDR1 SGHRS, CDR2 YFSETQ. CDR3 DNA sequence: TGCGCCAGCAGCCCTGGGGGTAGCGGGAGCACCGGGGAGCTGTTTTTT. Protein sequence: CASSPGGSGSTGELFF. The variable domain in full, with the rest retrieved from reference TRBV5-1 and TRBJ2-2, is KAGVTQTPRYLIKTRGQQVTLSCSPISGHRSVSWYQQTPGQGLQFLFEYFSETQRNKGNFPGRFSGRQFSNSRSEMNVSTLELGDSALYLCASSPGGSGSTGELFFGEGSRLTVL.

The gene calls are TRBV19 and TRBJ1-5; 9 nucleotides align to TRBD1. V gave up 5 bases and J gave up 2 bases; unmatched junction bases: 7. The CDR3 has 16 amino acids. CDR1 is LNHDA and CDR2 is SQIVND in the germline V gene (reference sequence). CDR3 in DNA: TGTGCCAGTAGTCCTGGGACAGGGTGGGGCAATCAGCCCCAGCATTTT. Protein: CASSPGTGWGNQPQHF. Based on the CDR3 plus reference TRBV19 and TRBJ1-5, the full variable domain is DGGITQSPKYLFRKEGQNVTLSCEQNLNHDAMYWYRQDPGQGLRLIYYSQIVNDFQKGDIAEGYSVSREKKESFPLTVTSAQKNPTAFYLCASSPGTGWGNQPQHFGDGTRLSIL.

The rearrangement links TRBV9 to TRBJ2-3, with TRBD2 as a possible D gene (6 bases). The V gene lost 3 bases and the J gene lost 6 bases, with 14 bases spanning the gap. The CDR3 has 14 residues. Germline lookup yields CDR1 SGDLS and CDR2 YYNGEE. Here the CDR3 reads CASSARDSEDTQYF. Written as DNA, the CDR3 is TGTGCCAGCAGCGCTCGGGACTCCGAGGATACGCAGTATTTT.

This clone appeared a single time. The rearrangement links TRBV7-9 to TRBJ2-7; 10 bases match TRBD2. V was pared by 3 bases and J by 0 bases, with 2 bases of the junction left unmatched. Germline V gene lookup returns CDR1 SEHNR and CDR2 FQNEAQ (reference sequence). This CDR3 region has 15 residues. CDR3 bases: TGTGCCAGCAGCTTTCTAGCGGGGGTCTCCTACGAGCAGTACTTC. It codes for CASSFLAGVSYEQYF.

The chain is built from TRBV6-5 and TRBJ1-1; no clear D. Germline CDR1 is MNHEY and CDR2 is SVGAGI. Trimming cost V 6 bases and J 4 bases, with 18 bases left between them. This CDR3 has 15 amino acids. The CDR3 DNA reads TGTGCCAGCAGCCCCTGGCGGGGAAGGAGCACTGAAGCTTTCTTT. Residues: CASSPWRGRSTEAFF.

The chain carries TRBV7-3 and TRBJ2-5, with D perhaps TRBD1 or TRBD2 (6 bases each). This CDR3 contains 14 residues. The V end was cut by 2 bases, the J end by 1 base, with 8 bases between. Germline CDR1 and CDR2: SGHTA and FQGTGA. This CDR3 is CASSLGGPQETQYF. The CDR3 region has the DNA TGTGCCAGCAGCTTAGGGGGGCCCCAAGAGACCCAGTACTTC.

The chain has TRBV2 and TRBJ1-6; 7 nucleotides line up with TRBD1. The CDR3 is made up of 13 amino acids. V shed 8 bases and J 10 bases; nucleotides not matched to a gene: 8. Per germline, CDR1 SNHLY and CDR2 FYNNEI. CDR3 loop: CASRRDSPSPLHF. The CDR3 nucleotides read TGTGCCAGCCGACGGGACAGCCCGTCACCCCTCCACTTT. Looking up the rest from reference TRBV2 and TRBJ1-6 gives the full variable domain: EPEVTQTPSHQVTQMGQEVILRCVPISNHLYFYWYRQILGQKVEFLVSFYNNEISEKSEIFDDQFSVERPDGSNFTLKIRSTKLEDSAMYFCASRRDSPSPLHFGNGTRLTVT.

This clone was counted a single time. This chain links TRBV15 with TRBJ1-4; possibly TRBD1 for D (5 bases). This CDR3 contains 15 residues. V gave up 1 base and J gave up 8 bases, with 14 bases separating them. The germline CDR1 and CDR2 sequences are LNHNV and YYDKDF (reference sequence). This chain's CDR3 is CATSRVGQGGEKLFF. CDR3 coding DNA: TGTGCCACCAGCAGAGTTGGGCAGGGTGGCGAAAAACTGTTTTTT.

The chain recombines TRBV25-1 with TRBJ2-3; D perhaps matches TRBD2 (5 bases). This CDR3 is built from 16 residues. V dropped 3 bases and J dropped 2 bases, with 15 bases sitting between them. CDR1 MGHDK and CDR2 SYGVNS come from the germline V gene. The CDR3 reads CASSERAGPPTDTQYF. Here the CDR3 DNA reads TGTGCCAGCAGTGAGAGGGCCGGCCCCCCCACAGATACGCAGTATTTT.

V and J are TRBV27 and TRBJ1-5; unclear D gene. The CDR3 is 20 amino acids. The ends were cut back, 6 bases at V and 2 bases at J, with 29 bases in the middle. CDR1 is MNHEY, CDR2 SMNVEV, per germline (reference sequence). CDR3 sequence (DNA): TGTGCCAGCAGCCTCTTGACGGCGCAGGTGGAGGGTTCCCGCAATCAGCCCCAGCATTTT. Translating it yields CASSLLTAQVEGSRNQPQHF.

V usage is TRBV27 and J usage is TRBJ2-3, with D perhaps assigned TRBD1 or TRBD2 (6 bases each). This CDR3 contains 16 residues. V was cut by 5 bases and J by 3 bases, with 18 bases left in between. Per the germline V gene, CDR1 is MNHEY and CDR2 is SMNVEV (reference sequence). Written as DNA, the CDR3 is TGTGCCAGCAGTCCCCGGTCGAGGGGGGCGACAGATACGCAGTATTTT. This sequence encodes CASSPRSRGATDTQYF.

Written as DNA, the CDR3 is TGCGCCAGCAGCACGGGGGACACCGGGGAGCTGTTTTTT. This codes for CASSTGDTGELFF. The V and J genes are TRBV5-1 and TRBJ2-2, with a weak D call TRBD2 (6 bases). The CDR3 loop spans 13 amino acids. Germline lookup yields CDR1 SGHRS and CDR2 YFSETQ. V lost 4 bases and J lost 3, with 7 bases in between.

In its sample, this clone was seen a few times. The J gene is TRBJ2-2, the V gene TRBV7-6, with unresolved D. This CDR3 is built from 15 residues. Germline CDR1 reads SGHVS; CDR2 reads FNYEAQ. V lost 2 bases to trimming and J lost 0 bases, with 7 bases between them. The CDR3 loop is CASSLQATNTGELFF. DNA of the CDR3: TGTGCCAGCAGCTTACAGGCGACGAACACCGGGGAGCTGTTTTTT.

The genes are TRBV5-6 and TRBJ2-1, with D perhaps matching TRBD1 or TRBD2 (5 bases each). Germline CDR1 reads SGHDT; CDR2 reads YYEEEE. The CDR3 is 15 amino acids. With 2 bases removed from V and 4 bases from J, the gap between germline ends came to 13 bases. CDR3: CASSFKGTGYNEQFF. The DNA of the CDR3 is TGTGCCAGCAGCTTCAAGGGGACGGGTTACAATGAGCAGTTCTTC.

This rearrangement joins TRBV15 to TRBJ1-5; D remains ambiguous. The V end was cut by 5 bases, the J end by 0 bases, with 11 bases between. This CDR3 spans 15 amino acids. Germline V CDR1 and CDR2: LNHNV, YYDKDF (reference sequence). CDR3 in DNA: TGTGCCACCAGCCCCGCGCCATATAGCAATCAGCCCCAGCATTTT. It encodes CATSPAPYSNQPQHF. Full variable domain (rest looked up from reference TRBV15 and TRBJ1-5): DAMVIQNPRYQVTQFGKPVTLSCSQTLNHNVMYWYQQKSSQAPKLLFHYYDKDFNNEADTPDNFQSRRPNTSFCFLDIRSPGLGDTAMYLCATSPAPYSNQPQHFGDGTRLSIL.

The chain links TRBV6-6 to TRBJ1-2, with D unclear. Germline V gives CDR1 MNHNY, CDR2 SVGAGI (reference sequence). V dropped 0 bases and J dropped 5 bases, with 4 bases sitting between them. The CDR3 runs 12 residues. In DNA form, the CDR3 reads TGTGCCAGCAGTTACTCTCCTTATGGCTACACCTTC. It is translated as CASSYSPYGYTF.

This sequence joins TRBV18 and TRBJ2-5, with unresolved D. V lost 5 bases, J lost 2 bases, and 18 bases lay in between. The CDR3 is 16 residues long. From germline, CDR1 is KGHSH and CDR2 LQKENI. The CDR3 DNA reads as TGTGCCAGCTCATCCTCTTGGCTTTTGGGGCAAGAGACCCAGTACTTC. The encoded protein is CASSSSWLLGQETQYF. The full variable domain, with the rest looked up from reference TRBV18 and TRBJ2-5, is NAGVMQNPRHLVRRRGQEARLRCSPMKGHSHVYWYRQLPEEGLKFMVYLQKENIIDESGMPKERFSAEFPKEGPSILRIQQVVRGDSAAYFCASSSSWLLGQETQYFGPGTRLLVL.

This chain joins TRBV27 and TRBJ2-3, with D perhaps TRBD2 (6 bases). The ends were cut back, 4 bases at V and 0 bases at J, with 11 bases in the middle. Germline values: CDR1 MNHEY, CDR2 SMNVEV (reference sequence). The CDR3 covers 15 residues. The CDR3: CASSSYGGSTDTQYF. The CDR3, as DNA: TGTGCCAGCAGTTCCTACGGGGGAAGCACAGATACGCAGTATTTT.

The chain carries TRBV7-8 and TRBJ1-2, with D unresolved. The CDR3 covers 13 residues. V was clipped by 3 bases and J by 0 bases, with 5 bases between them. Germline loops: CDR1 SGHVS, CDR2 FQNEAQ. The CDR3 DNA reads TGTGCCAGCAGCTTGGTATCTAACTATGGCTACACCTTC. It yields the protein CASSLVSNYGYTF.

The chain uses TRBV2 and TRBJ1-1, with D perhaps TRBD1 (5 bases). V was pared by 7 bases and J by 4 bases, with 10 bases between. Per the germline V gene, CDR1 is SNHLY and CDR2 is FYNNEI. The CDR3 loop spans 12 amino acids. The CDR3 region has the DNA TGTGCCAGCATCGGGGGAGGCACTGAAGCTTTCTTT. Translated, it gives CASIGGGTEAFF.

The V gene is TRBV7-2, the J gene TRBJ2-3; 10 bases line up with TRBD2. J gave up 0 bases and V 3 bases, and 12 bases lay outside the gene matches. The CDR3 covers 19 residues. Germline loops: CDR1 SGHTA, CDR2 FQGNSA. CDR3 sequence: CASSFTAPGLAFSTDTQYF. The DNA of the CDR3 is TGTGCCAGCAGCTTCACCGCCCCGGGACTAGCGTTTAGCACAGATACGCAGTATTTT.

V gene TRBV4-3 combines with J gene TRBJ1-2; D remains unclear. The CDR3 runs 16 residues. V was shortened by 0 bases and J by 3 bases, with 14 bases between the two germline ends. Germline V CDR1 and CDR2: LGHNA, YSLEER. The CDR3 coding sequence is TGCGCCAGCAGCCAAGACCCTTCCCGGGGTTACTATGGCTACACCTTC. Residues: CASSQDPSRGYYGYTF.

The chain recombines TRBV19 with TRBJ2-4, with D hard to call. V was shortened by 2 bases and J by 7 bases, with 9 bases between the two germline ends. This CDR3 comprises 13 residues. Germline assignment: CDR1 LNHDA and CDR2 SQIVND (reference sequence). CDR3 nucleotide sequence: TGTGCCAGTAGTATAACAGAGGCGAACATTCAGTACTTC. Amino acid sequence: CASSITEANIQYF.

The rearrangement joins TRBV5-4 to TRBJ2-2, with D perhaps TRBD1 (5 bases). CDR3 length: 15 residues. V was clipped by 7 bases and J by 2 bases, with 15 bases between them. Germline loops: CDR1 SGHNT, CDR2 YYREEE (reference sequence). CDR3 nucleotides: TGTGCCAGCGGGGCTTTGCGCGAAAACACCGGGGAGCTGTTTTTT. Residues: CASGALRENTGELFF.

This chain joins TRBV6-5 and TRBJ1-4, with 10 bases lining up with TRBD1. J gave up 6 bases and V 6 bases, and 4 bases lay outside the gene matches. The CDR3 totals 14 residues. Germline V gene data show CDR1 as MNHEY and CDR2 as SVGAGI. Written as DNA, the CDR3 is TGTGCCAGCAGACCGACAGGGGGCGATGAAAAACTGTTTTTT. The encoded protein is CASRPTGGDEKLFF.